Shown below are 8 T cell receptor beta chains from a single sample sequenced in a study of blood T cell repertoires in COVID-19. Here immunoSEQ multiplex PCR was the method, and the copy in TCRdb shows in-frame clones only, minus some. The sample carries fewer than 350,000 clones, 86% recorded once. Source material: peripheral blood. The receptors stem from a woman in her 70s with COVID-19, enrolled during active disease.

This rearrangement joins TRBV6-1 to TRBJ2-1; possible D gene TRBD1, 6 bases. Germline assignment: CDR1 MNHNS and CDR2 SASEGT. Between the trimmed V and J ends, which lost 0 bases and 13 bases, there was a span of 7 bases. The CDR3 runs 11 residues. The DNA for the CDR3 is TGTGCCAGCAGTGAAGCAGGGGGTCAGTTCTTC. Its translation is CASSEAGGQFF.

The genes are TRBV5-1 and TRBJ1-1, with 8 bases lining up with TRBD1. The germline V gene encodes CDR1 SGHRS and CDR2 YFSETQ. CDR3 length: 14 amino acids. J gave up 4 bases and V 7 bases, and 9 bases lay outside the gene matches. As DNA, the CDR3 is TGCGCCAGCCGCGGACAGGGACTGGCCACTGAAGCTTTCTTT. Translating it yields CASRGQGLATEAFF.

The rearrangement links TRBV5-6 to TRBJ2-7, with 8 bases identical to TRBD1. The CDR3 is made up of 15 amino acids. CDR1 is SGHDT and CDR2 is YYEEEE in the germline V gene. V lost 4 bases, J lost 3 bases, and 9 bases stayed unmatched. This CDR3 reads CASSLQGAGYYEQYF. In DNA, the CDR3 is TGTGCCAGCAGCCTGCAGGGGGCTGGTTACTACGAGCAGTACTTC.

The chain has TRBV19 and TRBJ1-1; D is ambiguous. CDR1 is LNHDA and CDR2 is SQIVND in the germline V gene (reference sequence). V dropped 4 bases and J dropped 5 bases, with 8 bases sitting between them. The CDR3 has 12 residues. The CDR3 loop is CASSTGVTEAFF. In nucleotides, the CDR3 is TGTGCCAGTAGTACGGGAGTGACTGAAGCTTTCTTT.

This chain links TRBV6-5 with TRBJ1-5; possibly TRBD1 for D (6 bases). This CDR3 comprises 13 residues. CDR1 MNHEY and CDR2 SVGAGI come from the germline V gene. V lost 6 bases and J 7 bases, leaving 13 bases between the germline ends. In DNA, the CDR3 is TGTGCCAGCAGGAGGGGGGGCTGGCAGCCCCAGCATTTT. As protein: CASRRGGWQPQHF.

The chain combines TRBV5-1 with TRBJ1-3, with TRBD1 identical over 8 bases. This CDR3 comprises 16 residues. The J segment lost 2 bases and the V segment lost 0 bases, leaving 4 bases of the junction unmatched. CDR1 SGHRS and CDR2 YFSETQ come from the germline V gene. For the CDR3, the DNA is TGCGCCAGCAGCTTGGATACAGGGGGACCTGGAAACACCATATATTTT. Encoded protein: CASSLDTGGPGNTIYF.

Written as DNA, the CDR3 is TGTGCCAGCAGCCCCCGAGAGCAACAGGAGAACACTGAAGCTTTCTTT. Protein sequence: CASSPREQQENTEAFF. J is TRBJ1-1 and V is TRBV21-1; TRBD1, the D gene given by the table, was not confirmed from the DNA. TRBV21-1 is a pseudogene segment. CDR3 length: 16 amino acids.

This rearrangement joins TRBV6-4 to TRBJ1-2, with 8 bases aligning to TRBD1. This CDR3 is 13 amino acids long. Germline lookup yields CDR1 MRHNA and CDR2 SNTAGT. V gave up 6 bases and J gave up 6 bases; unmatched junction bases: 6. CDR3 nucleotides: TGTGCCAGCAGAACTACAGGGGGTCATGGCTACACCTTC. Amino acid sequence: CASRTTGGHGYTF.